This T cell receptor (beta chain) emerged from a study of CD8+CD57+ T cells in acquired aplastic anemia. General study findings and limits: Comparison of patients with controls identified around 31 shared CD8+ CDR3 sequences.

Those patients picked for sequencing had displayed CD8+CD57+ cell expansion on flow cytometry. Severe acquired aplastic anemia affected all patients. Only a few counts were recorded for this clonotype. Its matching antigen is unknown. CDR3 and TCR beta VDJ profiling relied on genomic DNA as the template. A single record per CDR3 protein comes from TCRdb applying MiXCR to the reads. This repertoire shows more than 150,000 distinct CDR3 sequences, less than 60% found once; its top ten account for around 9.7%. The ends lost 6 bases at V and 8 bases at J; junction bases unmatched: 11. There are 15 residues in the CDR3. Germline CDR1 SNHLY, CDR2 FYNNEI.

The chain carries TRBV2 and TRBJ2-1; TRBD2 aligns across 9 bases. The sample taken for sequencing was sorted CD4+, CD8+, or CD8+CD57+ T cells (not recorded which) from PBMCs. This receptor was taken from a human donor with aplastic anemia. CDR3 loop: CASRLAGTQTDEQFF. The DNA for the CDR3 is TGTGCCAGCAGGCTAGCGGGGACACAAACCGATGAGCAGTTCTTC.